The source of this T cell receptor (beta chain) is a study of blood T cell repertoires in COVID-19. Deletions cut 3 bases from V and 1 base from J, with 16 bases between. The CDR3 is 16 amino acids. Germline lookup yields CDR1 SGHTA and CDR2 FQGNSA. Sequencing was performed with immunoSEQ multiplex PCR; in TCRdb, only in-frame clones are kept and a portion is missing. Here the sample spans approximately 62,000 clones, approximately 80% being singletons. The sample comprised peripheral blood. This TCR derives from a woman in her forties or fifties with active or convalescent COVID-19. The chain uses TRBV7-2 and TRBJ2-7, with D perhaps TRBD2 (6 bases). Written as DNA, the CDR3 is TGTGCCAGCAGCTTGGTGGGCCGGGACTTGTCCTACGAGCAGTACTTC. Residues: CASSLVGRDLSYEQYF.